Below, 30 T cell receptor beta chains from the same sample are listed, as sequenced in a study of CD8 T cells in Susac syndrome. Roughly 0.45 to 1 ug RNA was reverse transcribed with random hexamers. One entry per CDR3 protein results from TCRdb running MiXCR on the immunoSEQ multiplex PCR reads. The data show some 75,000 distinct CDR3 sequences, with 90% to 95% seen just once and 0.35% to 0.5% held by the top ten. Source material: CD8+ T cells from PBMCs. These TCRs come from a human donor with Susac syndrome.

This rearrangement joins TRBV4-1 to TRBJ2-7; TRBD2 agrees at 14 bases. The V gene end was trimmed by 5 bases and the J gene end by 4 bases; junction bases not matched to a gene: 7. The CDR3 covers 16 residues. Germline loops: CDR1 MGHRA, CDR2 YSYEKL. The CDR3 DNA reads TGCGCCAGCAGCTCCGGGACTAGCGGGAGTTTATACGAGCAGTACTTC. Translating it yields CASSSGTSGSLYEQYF.

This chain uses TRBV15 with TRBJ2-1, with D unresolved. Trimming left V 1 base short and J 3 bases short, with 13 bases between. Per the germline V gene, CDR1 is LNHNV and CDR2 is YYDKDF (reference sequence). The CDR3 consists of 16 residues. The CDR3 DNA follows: TGTGCCACCAGCAGAGGCTCAGACTGGGACTACAATGAGCAGTTCTTC. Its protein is CATSRGSDWDYNEQFF.

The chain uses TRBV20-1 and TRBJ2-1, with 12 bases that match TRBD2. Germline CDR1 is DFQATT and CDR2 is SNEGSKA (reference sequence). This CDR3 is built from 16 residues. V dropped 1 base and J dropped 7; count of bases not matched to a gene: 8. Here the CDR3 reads CSARGISSGGANEQFF. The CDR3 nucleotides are TGCAGTGCTAGAGGGATCTCTAGCGGGGGGGCGAATGAGCAGTTCTTC.

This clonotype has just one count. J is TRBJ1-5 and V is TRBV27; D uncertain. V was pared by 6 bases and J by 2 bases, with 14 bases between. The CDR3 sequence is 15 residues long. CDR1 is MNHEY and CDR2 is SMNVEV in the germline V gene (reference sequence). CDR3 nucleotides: TGTGCCAGCAGCGCTGCATTCCTCGGCAATCAGCCCCAGCATTTT. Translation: CASSAAFLGNQPQHF.

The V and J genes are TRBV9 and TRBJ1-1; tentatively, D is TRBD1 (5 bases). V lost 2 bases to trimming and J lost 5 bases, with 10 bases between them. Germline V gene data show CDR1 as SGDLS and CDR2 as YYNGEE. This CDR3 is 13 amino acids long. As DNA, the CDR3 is TGTGCCAGCAGCGTTGGGGGTCGGACTGAAGCTTTCTTT. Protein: CASSVGGRTEAFF.

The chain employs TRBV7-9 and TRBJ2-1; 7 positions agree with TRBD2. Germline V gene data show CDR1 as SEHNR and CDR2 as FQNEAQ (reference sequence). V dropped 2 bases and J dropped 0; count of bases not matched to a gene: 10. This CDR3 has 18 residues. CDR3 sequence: CASSLMSSGYSSYNEQFF. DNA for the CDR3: TGTGCCAGCAGCTTAATGTCTAGCGGATACAGCTCCTACAATGAGCAGTTCTTC.

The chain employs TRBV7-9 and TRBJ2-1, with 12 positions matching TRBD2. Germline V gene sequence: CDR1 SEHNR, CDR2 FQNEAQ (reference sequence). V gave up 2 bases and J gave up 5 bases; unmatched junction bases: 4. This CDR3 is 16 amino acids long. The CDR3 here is CASSLRLAGVNNEQFF. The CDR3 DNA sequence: TGTGCCAGCAGCTTAAGACTAGCGGGGGTCAACAATGAGCAGTTCTTC.

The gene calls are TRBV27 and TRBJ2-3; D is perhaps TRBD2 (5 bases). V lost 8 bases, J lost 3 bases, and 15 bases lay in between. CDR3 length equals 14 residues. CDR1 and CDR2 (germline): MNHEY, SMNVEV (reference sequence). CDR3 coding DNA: TGTGCCAGCTCATTCGAGGGTCTTACAGATACGCAGTATTTT. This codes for CASSFEGLTDTQYF.

The DNA for the CDR3 is TGTGCCAGCAGCTTAATCGGCAGCAATCAGCCCCAGCATTTT. This sequence encodes CASSLIGSNQPQHF. This sequence joins TRBV7-2 and TRBJ1-5; D not resolved. Per the germline V gene, CDR1 is SGHTA and CDR2 is FQGNSA. Trimming took 2 bases from V and 1 from J, leaving 6 bases between them. This CDR3 region has 14 residues.

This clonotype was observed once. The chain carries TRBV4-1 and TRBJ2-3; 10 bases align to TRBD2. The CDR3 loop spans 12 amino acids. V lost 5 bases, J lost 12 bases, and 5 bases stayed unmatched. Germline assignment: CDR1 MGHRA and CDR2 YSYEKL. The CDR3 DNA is TGCGCCAGCAGCGCCCTAGCGGGGGATCAGTATTTT. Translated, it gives CASSALAGDQYF.

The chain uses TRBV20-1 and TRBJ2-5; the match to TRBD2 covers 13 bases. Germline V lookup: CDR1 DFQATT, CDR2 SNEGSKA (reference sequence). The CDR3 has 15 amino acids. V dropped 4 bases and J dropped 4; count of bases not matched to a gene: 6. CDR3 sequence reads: CSATTSGRRRETQYF. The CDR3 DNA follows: TGCAGTGCTACGACTAGCGGGAGGAGGAGAGAGACCCAGTACTTC.

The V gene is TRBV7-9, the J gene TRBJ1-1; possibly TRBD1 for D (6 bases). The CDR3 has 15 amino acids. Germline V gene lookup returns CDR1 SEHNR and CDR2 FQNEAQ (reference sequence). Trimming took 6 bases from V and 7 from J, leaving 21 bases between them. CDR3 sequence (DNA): TGTGCCAGCAGTTCCGCCCCCCAAGGACAGTATGAAGCTTTCTTT. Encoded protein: CASSSAPQGQYEAFF.

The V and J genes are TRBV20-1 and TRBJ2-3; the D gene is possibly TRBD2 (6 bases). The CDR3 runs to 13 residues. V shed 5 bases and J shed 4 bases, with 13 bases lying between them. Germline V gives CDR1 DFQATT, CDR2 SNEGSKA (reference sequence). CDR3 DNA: TGCAGTGCTCAAACGGGAGTGGCAGATACGCAGTATTTT. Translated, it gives CSAQTGVADTQYF.

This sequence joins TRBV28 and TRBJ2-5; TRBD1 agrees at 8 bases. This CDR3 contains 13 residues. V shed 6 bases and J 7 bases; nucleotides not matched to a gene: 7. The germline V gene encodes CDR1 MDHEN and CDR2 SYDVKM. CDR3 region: CASRSGQAGTQYF. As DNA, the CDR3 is TGTGCCAGCAGGTCGGGACAGGCTGGGACCCAGTACTTC. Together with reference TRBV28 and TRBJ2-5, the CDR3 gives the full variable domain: DVKVTQSSRYLVKRTGEKVFLECVQDMDHENMFWYRQDPGLGLRLIYFSYDVKMKEKGDIPEGYSVSREKKERFSLILESASTNQTSMYLCASRSGQAGTQYFGPGTRLLVL.

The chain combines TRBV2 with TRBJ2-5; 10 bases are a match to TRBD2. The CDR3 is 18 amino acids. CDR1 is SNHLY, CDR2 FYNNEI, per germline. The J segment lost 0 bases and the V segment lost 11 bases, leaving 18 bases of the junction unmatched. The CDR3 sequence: CAGSVGPSGSIYQETQYF. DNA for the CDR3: TGTGCCGGCTCGGTCGGGCCTAGCGGGAGTATATACCAAGAGACCCAGTACTTC. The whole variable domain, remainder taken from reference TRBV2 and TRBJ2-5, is EPEVTQTPSHQVTQMGQEVILRCVPISNHLYFYWYRQILGQKVEFLVSFYNNEISEKSEIFDDQFSVERPDGSNFTLKIRSTKLEDSAMYFCAGSVGPSGSIYQETQYFGPGTRLLVL.

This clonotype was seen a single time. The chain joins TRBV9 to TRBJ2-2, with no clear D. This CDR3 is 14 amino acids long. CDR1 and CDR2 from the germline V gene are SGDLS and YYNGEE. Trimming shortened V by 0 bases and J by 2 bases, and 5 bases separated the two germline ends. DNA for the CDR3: TGTGCCAGCAGCGTAGCGGCCAACACCGGGGAGCTGTTTTTT. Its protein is CASSVAANTGELFF.

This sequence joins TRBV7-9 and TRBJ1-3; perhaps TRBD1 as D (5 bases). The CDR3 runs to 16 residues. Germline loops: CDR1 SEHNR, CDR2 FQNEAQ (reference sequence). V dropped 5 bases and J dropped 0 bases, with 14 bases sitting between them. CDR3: CASSPQGASSGNTIYF. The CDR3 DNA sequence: TGTGCCAGCAGCCCTCAGGGAGCTAGCTCTGGAAACACCATATATTTT.

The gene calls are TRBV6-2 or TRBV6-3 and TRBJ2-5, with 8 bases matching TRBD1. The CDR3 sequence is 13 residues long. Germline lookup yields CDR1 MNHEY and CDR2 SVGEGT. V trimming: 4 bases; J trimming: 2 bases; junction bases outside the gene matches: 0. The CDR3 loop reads CASSWTGQETQYF. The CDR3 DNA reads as TGTGCCAGCAGTTGGACAGGGCAAGAGACCCAGTACTTC.

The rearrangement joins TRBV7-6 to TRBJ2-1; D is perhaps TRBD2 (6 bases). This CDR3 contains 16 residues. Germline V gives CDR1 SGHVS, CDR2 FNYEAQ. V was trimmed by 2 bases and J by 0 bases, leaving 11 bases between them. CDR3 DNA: TGTGCCAGCAGCTTATTCGGCGGGACCTCCTACAATGAGCAGTTCTTC. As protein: CASSLFGGTSYNEQFF.

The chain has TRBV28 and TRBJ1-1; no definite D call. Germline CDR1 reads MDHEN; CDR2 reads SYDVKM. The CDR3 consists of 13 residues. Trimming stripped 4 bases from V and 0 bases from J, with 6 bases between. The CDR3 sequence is CASSYRMNTEAFF. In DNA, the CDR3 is TGTGCCAGCAGTTATAGAATGAACACTGAAGCTTTCTTT.

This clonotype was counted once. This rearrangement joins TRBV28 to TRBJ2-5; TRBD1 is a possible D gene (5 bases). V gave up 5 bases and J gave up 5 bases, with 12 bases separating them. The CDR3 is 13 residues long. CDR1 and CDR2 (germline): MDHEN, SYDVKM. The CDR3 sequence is CASSLQGAETQYF. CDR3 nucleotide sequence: TGTGCCAGCAGTCTCCAGGGCGCGGAGACCCAGTACTTC.

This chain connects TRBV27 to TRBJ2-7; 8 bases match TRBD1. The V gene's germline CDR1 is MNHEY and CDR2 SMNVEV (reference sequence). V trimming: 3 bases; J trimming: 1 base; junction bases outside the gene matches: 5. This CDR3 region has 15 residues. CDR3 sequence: CASSLSQGASYEQYF. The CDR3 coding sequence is TGTGCCAGCAGTTTGTCCCAGGGGGCGTCCTACGAGCAGTACTTC.

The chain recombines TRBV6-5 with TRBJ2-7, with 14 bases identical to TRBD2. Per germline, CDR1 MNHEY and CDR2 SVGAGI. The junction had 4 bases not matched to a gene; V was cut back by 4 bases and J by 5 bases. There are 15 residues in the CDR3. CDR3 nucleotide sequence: TGTGCCAGCAGTTTCGGACTAGCGGGGGGCAACGAGCAGTACTTC. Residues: CASSFGLAGGNEQYF.

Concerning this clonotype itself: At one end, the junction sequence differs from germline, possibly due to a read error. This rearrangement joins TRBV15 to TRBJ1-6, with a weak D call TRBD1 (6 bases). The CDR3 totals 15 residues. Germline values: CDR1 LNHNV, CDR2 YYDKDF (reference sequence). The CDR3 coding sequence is TGTGCCACCAACAGAAGGACAGCTAATAATTCACCCCTCCACTTT. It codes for CATNRRTANNSPLHF.

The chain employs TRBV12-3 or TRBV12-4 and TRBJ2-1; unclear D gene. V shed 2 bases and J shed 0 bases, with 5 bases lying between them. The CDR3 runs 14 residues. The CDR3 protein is CASSLTSSYNEQFF. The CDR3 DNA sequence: TGTGCCAGCAGTTTAACGAGCTCCTACAATGAGCAGTTCTTC.

The chain's CDR3 is CAWSVPGPADTQYF. CDR3 sequence (DNA): TGTGCCTGGAGTGTACCGGGTCCCGCGGATACGCAGTATTTT. The V and J genes are TRBV30 and TRBJ2-3, with D unclear. Germline CDR1 and CDR2: GTSNPN and SVGIG (reference sequence). The CDR3 runs to 14 residues. Trimming cost V 0 bases and J 6 bases, with 13 bases left between them.

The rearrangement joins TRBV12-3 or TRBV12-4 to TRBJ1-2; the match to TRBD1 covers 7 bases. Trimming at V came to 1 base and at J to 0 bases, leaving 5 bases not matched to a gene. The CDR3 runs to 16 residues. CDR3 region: CASSLVDRDPNYGYTF. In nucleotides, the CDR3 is TGTGCCAGCAGTTTAGTCGACAGGGACCCTAACTATGGCTACACCTTC.

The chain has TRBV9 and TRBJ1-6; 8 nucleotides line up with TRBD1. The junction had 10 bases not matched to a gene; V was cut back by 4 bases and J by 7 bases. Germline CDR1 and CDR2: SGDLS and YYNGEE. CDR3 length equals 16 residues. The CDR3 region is CASSPTGQGGNSPLHF. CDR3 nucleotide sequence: TGTGCCAGCAGCCCCACAGGACAGGGTGGAAATTCACCCCTCCACTTT.

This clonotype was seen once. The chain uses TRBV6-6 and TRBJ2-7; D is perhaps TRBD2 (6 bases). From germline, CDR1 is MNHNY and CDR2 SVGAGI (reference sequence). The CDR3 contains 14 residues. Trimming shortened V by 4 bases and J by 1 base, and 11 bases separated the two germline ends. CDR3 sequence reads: CASSSREDSYEQYF. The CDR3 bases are TGTGCCAGCAGTTCCAGGGAGGATTCCTACGAGCAGTACTTC.

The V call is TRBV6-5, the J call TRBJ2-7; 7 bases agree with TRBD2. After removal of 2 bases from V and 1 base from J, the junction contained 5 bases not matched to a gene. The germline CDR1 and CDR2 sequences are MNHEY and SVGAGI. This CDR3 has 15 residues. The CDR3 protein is CASSYGGLLSYEQYF. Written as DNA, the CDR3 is TGTGCCAGCAGTTACGGGGGACTATTATCCTACGAGCAGTACTTC.